The clone carrying this TCR beta chain has a count of ten or more. These data originate in a study of kidney transplant recipient with SARS-CoV-2 infection. Germline CDR1 MNHEY, CDR2 SVGEGT. CDR3 length: 15 amino acids. V lost 6 bases and J lost 1, with 12 bases in between. One entry per CDR3 protein results from TCRdb running MiXCR on the reads. This table has about 240,000 distinct CDR3 sequences, roughly 26% appearing once. The sequences come from a blood sample, collected at baseline and on roughly day 110 from a kidney transplant recipient. The chain links TRBV6-2 or TRBV6-3 to TRBJ2-2; weak D call: TRBD1 (6 bases). The origin of this receptor is a male patient in his 30s who had COVID-19 and was a kidney transplant recipient. Some T cells could come from the graft donor. The CDR3: CASRGWTVNTGELFF. The CDR3 nucleotides are TGTGCCAGCAGGGGGTGGACAGTGAACACCGGGGAGCTGTTTTTT.